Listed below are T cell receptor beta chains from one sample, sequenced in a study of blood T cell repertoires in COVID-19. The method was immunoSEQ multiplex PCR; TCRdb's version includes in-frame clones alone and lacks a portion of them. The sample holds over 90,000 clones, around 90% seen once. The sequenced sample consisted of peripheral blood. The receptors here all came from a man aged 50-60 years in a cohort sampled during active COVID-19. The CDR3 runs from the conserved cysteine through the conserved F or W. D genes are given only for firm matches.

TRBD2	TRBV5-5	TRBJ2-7	CASSYQLSGAAYEQYF	TGTGCCAGCAGCTATCAACTTAGCGGGGCCGCCTACGAGCAGTACTTC
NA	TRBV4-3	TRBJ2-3	CASSSARAADTQYF	TGCGCCAGCAGCTCTGCGCGAGCGGCAGATACGCAGTATTTT
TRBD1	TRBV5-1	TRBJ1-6	CASNSGDSGNSPLHF	TGCGCCAGCAACTCAGGGGACAGCGGTAATTCACCCCTCCACTTT
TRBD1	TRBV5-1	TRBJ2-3	CASSQLMGQGADTQYF	TGCGCCAGCAGCCAGCTAATGGGACAGGGGGCAGATACGCAGTATTTT
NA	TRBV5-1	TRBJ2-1	CASSLGSHYNEQFF	TGCGCCAGCAGCTTGGGGAGCCACTACAATGAGCAGTTCTTC
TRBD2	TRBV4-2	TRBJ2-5	CASSPGLALEETQYF	TGTGCCAGCAGCCCCGGACTAGCGTTGGAAGAGACCCAGTACTTC
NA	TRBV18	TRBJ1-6	CASSPRPGVSNSPLHF	TGTGCCAGCTCACCCCGTCCGGGGGTTTCGAATTCACCCCTCCACTTT
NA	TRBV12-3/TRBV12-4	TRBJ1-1	CASSLNRAFEAFF	TGTGCCAGCAGTTTAAACAGGGCTTTCGAAGCTTTCTTT
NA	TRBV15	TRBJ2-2	CATREGVNTGELFF	TGTGCCACCCGCGAGGGGGTTAACACCGGGGAGCTGTTTTTT
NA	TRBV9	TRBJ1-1	CASSVTQGLGTEAFF	TGTGCCAGCAGCGTTACTCAGGGGTTAGGCACTGAAGCTTTCTTT